This T cell receptor beta chain was found in a study of post-analysis software for immune sequencing data. Overall study context: Included courses were relapsing-remitting and secondary progressive multiple sclerosis; progressive-relapsing multiple sclerosis was also included. The study, taken as a whole, reports: For normalized Chao1 diversity, multiple sclerosis patients scored significantly lower than controls did. TRBV segments more frequent in patients than in controls numbered a few and included TRBV5-6, TRBV5-1 and TRBV20-1. Same-batch preparations were strongly co-clustered by F measure.

This CDR3 comprises 15 residues. With 6 bases clipped from V and 1 base from J, the junction kept 8 bases outside the gene matches. Germline V CDR1 and CDR2: DFQATT, SNEGSKA (reference sequence). As concerns this clonotype: Its antigen is unidentified.

Prepared libraries of TCR beta cDNA carried unique molecular identifiers. The T cell input of 1 to 10 million gave about half a million cDNA molecules. Using its own MiXCR run on the PCR reads, TCRdb lists one record per CDR3 protein. The sample carries 170,000 or so distinct CDR3 sequences, 25% to 35% recorded once. The genes are TRBV20-1 and TRBJ1-2, with 10 bases that match TRBD1. Sequencing was performed on blood. The TCR originated in a girl aged 5-17 years with multiple sclerosis. The CDR3 protein is CSAKDDRGLNYGYTF. CDR3 nucleotide sequence: TGCAGTGCAAAGGATGACAGGGGGCTTAACTATGGCTACACCTTC.